This TCR beta chain was captured in a study of Graves' ophthalmopathy and Graves' hyperthyroidism. This clonotype was recorded many times. What it binds is unknown. This CDR3 spans 13 amino acids. With 6 bases clipped from V and 8 bases from J, the junction kept 4 bases outside the gene matches. CDR1 is MRHNA, CDR2 SNTAGT, per germline. Broader study findings: Researchers report that a 13-signature model separated ophthalmopathy from stable hyperthyroidism, posting about 88% sensitivity and around 80% specificity.

As the template, RNA transcripts were used to amplify TCR beta CDR3 regions. Investigators did first-round RT-PCR with HTBI primers, then second-round multiplex PCR. TCRdb re-analysed the multiplex PCR reads in MiXCR, keeping a single row per CDR3 protein. The data show about 240,000 distinct CDR3 sequences, 45% seen once. The V gene is TRBV6-4, the J gene TRBJ1-6; 7 bases are a match to TRBD1. The TCR comes from an adult man with Graves' ophthalmopathy. The sequenced material came from peripheral blood. This CDR3 is CASRRDSDSPLHF. The CDR3 DNA reads TGTGCCAGCAGGCGGGACAGTGATTCACCCCTCCACTTT.